These 21 T cell receptor beta chains share one sample of origin, sequenced in a study of T cells in narcolepsy. Assay used: immunoSEQ multiplex PCR; TCRdb lists only in-frame clones, some missing. The profile shows 30,000 to 35,000 clones, roughly four fifths of them singletons. Sequencing was performed on CD45RA- memory CD4+ T cells from PBMCs. The source is a human donor with narcolepsy.

The V and J genes are TRBV7-2 and TRBJ2-1, with a weak D call TRBD2 (6 bases). The CDR3 spans 14 residues. Looked up from germline, CDR1 is SGHTA and CDR2 is FQGNSA. V shed 5 bases and J shed 6 bases, with 14 bases lying between them. CDR3 residues: CASSPSAGRNEQFF. For the CDR3, the DNA is TGTGCCAGCAGCCCCTCAGCGGGCCGCAATGAGCAGTTCTTC.

The table lists this clone with a count of one. The chain joins TRBV6-4 to TRBJ2-6; D gene uncertain. CDR3 length equals 15 residues. Trimming removed 3 bases at V and 0 bases at J, with 6 bases between. The V gene's germline CDR1 is MRHNA and CDR2 SNTAGT. CDR3 coding DNA: TGTGCCAGCAGTGAAAGCTTCTCTGGGGCCAACGTCCTGACTTTC. Its protein is CASSESFSGANVLTF.

Here the CDR3 reads CATLLGERYEQYF. The CDR3, as DNA: TGTGCCACCCTCTTAGGGGAACGCTACGAGCAGTACTTC. This chain connects TRBV6-5 to TRBJ2-7; D possibly corresponds to TRBD1 (5 bases). CDR1 is MNHEY, CDR2 SVGAGI, per germline. The germline V and J ends were trimmed by 10 bases and 3 bases, with 16 bases remaining between them. The CDR3 runs 13 residues.

V and J are TRBV6-5 and TRBJ2-7; TRBD2 matches 8 bases. V lost 7 bases, J lost 3 bases, and 5 bases stayed unmatched. CDR3 length: 13 amino acids. CDR1 MNHEY and CDR2 SVGAGI come from the germline V gene. CDR3 residues: CASTSGLVYEQYF. The CDR3 bases are TGTGCCAGCACTTCGGGACTAGTCTACGAGCAGTACTTC.

The chain is built from TRBV5-4 and TRBJ1-1, with TRBD1 matching 9 bases. The germline V gene encodes CDR1 SGHNT and CDR2 YYREEE (reference sequence). The CDR3 runs to 15 residues. The V segment lost 4 bases and the J segment 3 bases; nucleotides outside the gene matches: 7. The CDR3 reads CASSPPRDRDTEAFF. The CDR3 nucleotides read TGTGCCAGCAGCCCCCCAAGGGACAGGGACACTGAAGCTTTCTTT.

This clone was seen only once. The J gene is TRBJ1-2, the V gene TRBV5-6, with TRBD1 as a possible D gene (5 bases). The CDR3 has 14 residues. Trimming stripped 4 bases from V and 4 bases from J, with 14 bases between. Germline CDR1 is SGHDT and CDR2 is YYEEEE. CDR3 DNA sequence: TGTGCCAGCAGCCCGGTCAGCAGGGCCTATGGCTACACCTTC. Protein sequence: CASSPVSRAYGYTF.

The chain employs TRBV6-5 and TRBJ2-7; D possibly corresponds to TRBD1 (6 bases). Per the germline V gene, CDR1 is MNHEY and CDR2 is SVGAGI. The CDR3 totals 14 residues. The V end lost 5 bases, the J end lost 1 base, and 12 bases lay between the germline ends. CDR3 nucleotides: TGTGCCAGCAGTAGAACGGACAGTTCCTACGAGCAGTACTTC. Protein sequence: CASSRTDSSYEQYF.

This chain connects TRBV7-2 to TRBJ2-2; the D gene is possibly TRBD1 (6 bases). CDR1 SGHTA and CDR2 FQGNSA come from the germline V gene. This CDR3 has 13 amino acids. Trimming took 3 bases from V and 6 from J, leaving 8 bases between them. The CDR3 region has the DNA TGTGCCAGCAGCTTTGACAGGTCCGGGGAGCTGTTTTTT. It encodes CASSFDRSGELFF.

The chain joins TRBV6-5 to TRBJ2-7; D unclear. V was trimmed by 5 bases and J by 3 bases, leaving 8 bases between them. This CDR3 contains 12 residues. Germline V lookup: CDR1 MNHEY, CDR2 SVGAGI. The CDR3 DNA is TGTGCCAGCAGTGAGCCGGGCTACGAGCAGTACTTC. This translates into CASSEPGYEQYF.

The chain has TRBV5-1 and TRBJ1-5; possibly TRBD1 for D (6 bases). CDR1 SGHRS and CDR2 YFSETQ come from the germline V gene. Trimming shortened V by 7 bases and J by 2 bases, and 19 bases separated the two germline ends. The CDR3 sequence is 16 residues long. The CDR3 sequence: CASGGVGAFGNQPQHF. CDR3 nucleotides: TGCGCCAGCGGAGGGGTGGGGGCGTTTGGCAATCAGCCCCAGCATTTT.

The rearrangement uses TRBV4-2 and TRBJ2-7; D may match TRBD1 or TRBD2 (5 bases each). In germline, CDR1 is LGHNA, CDR2 YNFKEQ. Trimming cost V 2 bases and J 2 bases, with 19 bases left between them. CDR3 size: 17 residues. The CDR3 region is CASSQSTGRGGTYEQYF. The DNA of the CDR3 is TGTGCCAGCAGCCAATCCACGGGACGCGGAGGAACCTACGAGCAGTACTTC.

The chain couples TRBV4-1 to TRBJ2-3; the match to TRBD2 covers 10 bases. The germline V gene encodes CDR1 MGHRA and CDR2 YSYEKL. The CDR3 runs to 17 residues. V lost 8 bases, J lost 3 bases, and 14 bases stayed unmatched. CDR3 loop: CASGPRSGGAGTDTQYF. CDR3 bases: TGCGCCAGCGGCCCACGGAGCGGGGGGGCCGGGACAGATACGCAGTATTTT.

This rearrangement joins TRBV2 to TRBJ1-6; TRBD1 might be the D (6 bases). The ends were cut back, 6 bases at V and 1 base at J, with 13 bases in the middle. This CDR3 contains 16 residues. Germline CDR1 is SNHLY and CDR2 is FYNNEI. The CDR3 nucleotides are TGTGCCAGCAGCCAACAGGGTCAATCCTATAATTCACCCCTCCACTTT. Its protein is CASSQQGQSYNSPLHF.

This clone has just one count. This chain uses TRBV19 with TRBJ2-2, with D uncertain. Germline CDR1 and CDR2: LNHDA and SQIVND (reference sequence). CDR3 length equals 14 residues. The ends were cut back, 5 bases at V and 0 bases at J, with 7 bases in the middle. The CDR3 loop is CASSPQSNTGELFF. The CDR3 DNA follows: TGTGCCAGTAGTCCCCAGTCGAACACCGGGGAGCTGTTTTTT.

The chain recombines TRBV6-6 with TRBJ2-2, with a possible D match to TRBD1 (5 bases). Looked up from germline, CDR1 is MNHNY and CDR2 is SVGAGI (reference sequence). Trimming cost V 10 bases and J 5 bases, with 17 bases left between them. The CDR3 contains 14 residues. As DNA, the CDR3 is TGTGCCACTCTCGGGTCAGGGTATACCGGGGAGCTGTTTTTT. Encoded protein: CATLGSGYTGELFF.

The chain carries TRBV19 and TRBJ2-2; D tentatively fits TRBD1 or TRBD2 (5 bases each). Germline CDR1 and CDR2: LNHDA and SQIVND (reference sequence). V was cut by 5 bases and J by 7 bases, with 11 bases left in between. The CDR3 runs 13 residues. The CDR3 loop is CASSQGPGGELFF. In nucleotides, the CDR3 is TGTGCCAGTAGTCAGGGACCCGGCGGGGAGCTGTTTTTT.

This chain connects TRBV5-6 to TRBJ2-7; no clear D gene. The germline CDR1 and CDR2 sequences are SGHDT and YYEEEE. Trimming left V 5 bases short and J 3 bases short, with 15 bases between. The CDR3 contains 14 residues. The CDR3 is CASSVGPYNYEQYF. The CDR3 nucleotides are TGTGCCAGCAGTGTTGGCCCATATAACTACGAGCAGTACTTC.

This sequence joins TRBV27 and TRBJ2-5; 11 bases align to TRBD2. Looked up from germline, CDR1 is MNHEY and CDR2 is SMNVEV (reference sequence). V shed 5 bases and J 2 bases; nucleotides not matched to a gene: 7. The CDR3 spans 16 residues. The CDR3 DNA is TGTGCCAGCAGTCCACGAGGACTAGCGGGTCAAGAGACCCAGTACTTC. It encodes CASSPRGLAGQETQYF.

The rearrangement joins TRBV27 to TRBJ1-2, with 10 bases matching TRBD1. The V and J ends lost 8 bases and 0 bases, in that order; junction bases with no gene match: 6. Germline CDR1 and CDR2: MNHEY and SMNVEV (reference sequence). The CDR3 runs 15 residues. The CDR3 here is CASGRGTGANYGYTF. The CDR3 bases are TGTGCCAGCGGCCGTGGGACAGGGGCTAACTATGGCTACACCTTC.

The V call is TRBV19, the J call TRBJ1-2; 10 bases agree with TRBD1. The germline V gene has CDR1 LNHDA and CDR2 SQIVND (reference sequence). The CDR3 loop spans 15 amino acids. Trimming at V came to 6 bases and at J to 6 bases, leaving 10 bases not matched to a gene. CDR3 residues: CASSVSGTGEHGYTF. The CDR3 region has the DNA TGTGCCAGTAGCGTCTCCGGGACAGGGGAGCATGGCTACACCTTC. Filled out from reference TRBV19 and TRBJ1-2, the complete variable domain reads DGGITQSPKYLFRKEGQNVTLSCEQNLNHDAMYWYRQDPGQGLRLIYYSQIVNDFQKGDIAEGYSVSREKKESFPLTVTSAQKNPTAFYLCASSVSGTGEHGYTFGSGTRLTVV.

J is TRBJ1-1 and V is TRBV19, with D unclear. In germline, CDR1 is LNHDA, CDR2 SQIVND (reference sequence). The CDR3 extends over 14 amino acids. Trimming removed 5 bases at V and 5 bases at J, with 15 bases between. The CDR3 is CASSLKLAGTEAFF. The CDR3 DNA sequence: TGTGCCAGTAGTTTGAAGCTGGCGGGGACTGAAGCTTTCTTT.